This T cell receptor beta chain derives from a study of beta chain features in type 1 diabetes. Findings and limits, study-wide: Sequencing the cDNA could make cells with high TCR expression show up more than they should. More deletions and fewer insertions at VDJ junctions were found in patients with type 1 diabetes. Shortening of TCRB CDR3s, moderate but significant, appeared in all four CD4+ subsets of Type 1 diabetes patients. Short templates might get an advantage during PCR, and this would be equal in patients and controls.

In regard to this clone: The antigen is unknown.

Trimming took 5 bases from V and 6 from J, leaving 11 bases between them. The CDR3 covers 13 residues. Germline V CDR1 and CDR2: SGHTA, FQGNSA. Sequencing targeted expressed TCRB transcripts, as all isolated RNA had been reverse transcribed. Sequenced by immunoSEQ multiplex PCR; TCRdb stores in-frame clones only, minus some. Of a few hundred thousand clones listed, over 10% are singletons. The chain links TRBV7-2 to TRBJ2-1; D uncertain. The sample was naive CD4+ T cells from blood. The receptor comes from a woman aged 18-29 years with type 1 diabetes. The CDR3 sequence is CASSTPGFNEQFF. The CDR3 nucleotides are TGTGCCAGCAGCACACCCGGGTTCAATGAGCAGTTCTTC.